What follows are 3 T cell receptor beta chains derived from one specimen sequenced in a study of T cell repertoires in cytomegalovirus infection (dated by TCRdb to the late 2010s). The meaning of the sample's treatment or condition label: in vitro stimulation with specific CMV peptide epitopes to enrich CMV-specific T cells. Sequenced using an Illumina HiSeq 1500. TCRdb trimmed the raw reads at Q25, called clones with MiXCR and kept productive beta chains. Identical CDR3 proteins give one entry, which carries the most common genes and DNA. Across this sample there are about 830,000 distinct CDR3 sequences, with less than 35% seen only once. Roughly an eighth of the sample lies in the top ten. Their recognized antigens are unknown. Sequenced material: cultured CD8+ T cells from PBMCs, taken from culture after CMV antigen stimulation. All receptors come from a human donor in good health (CMV status not recorded). Some clones in this sample may be carry-over from other donors' samples.

About this clonotype: A read error may be the cause here, since a much bigger clone is one base away. The chain is built from TRBV7-8 and TRBJ2-7; D unclear. CDR1 is SGHVS, CDR2 FQNEAQ, per germline. CDR3 length: 14 amino acids. The ends were cut back, 1 base at V and 2 bases at J, with 9 bases in the middle. The CDR3 protein is CASSLVDTAYEQYF. CDR3 DNA sequence: TGTGCCAGCAGCTTAGTAGACACCGCCTACGAGCAGTACTTC.

This clonotype has only a few counts. The chain couples TRBV5-4 to TRBJ2-7; possible D gene TRBD1, 7 bases. The CDR3 runs to 14 residues. V was trimmed by 4 bases and J by 6 bases, leaving 17 bases between them. Germline CDR1 SGHNT, CDR2 YYREEE (reference sequence). The CDR3 sequence is CASSPTGAGGEQYV. CDR3 nucleotide sequence: TGTGCCAGCAGCCCAACAGGGGCCGGGGGCGAGCAGTACGTC.

The V and J genes are TRBV7-1 and TRBJ2-7, with 8 bases identical to TRBD2. TRBV7-1 counts as an open reading frame of uncertain function. This CDR3 region has 15 residues. V was clipped by 4 bases and J by 7 bases; unmatched bases: 12. In nucleotides, the CDR3 is TGTGCCAGCAGCTGGCCCTTGCGGGGGGAAGAGGAGCAGTACTTC. Amino acids: CASSWPLRGEEEQYF.